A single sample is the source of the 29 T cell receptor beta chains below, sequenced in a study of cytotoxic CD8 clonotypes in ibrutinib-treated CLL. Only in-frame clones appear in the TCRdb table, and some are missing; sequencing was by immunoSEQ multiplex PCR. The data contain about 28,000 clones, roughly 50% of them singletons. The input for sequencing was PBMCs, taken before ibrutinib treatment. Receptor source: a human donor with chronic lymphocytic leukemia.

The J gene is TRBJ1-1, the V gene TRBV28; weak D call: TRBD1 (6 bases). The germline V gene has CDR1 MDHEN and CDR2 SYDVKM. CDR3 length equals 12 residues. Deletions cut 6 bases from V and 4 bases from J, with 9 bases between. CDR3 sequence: CASSKQGTEAFF. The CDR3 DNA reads TGTGCCAGCAGCAAACAGGGCACTGAAGCTTTCTTT. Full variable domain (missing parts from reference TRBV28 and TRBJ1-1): DVKVTQSSRYLVKRTGEKVFLECVQDMDHENMFWYRQDPGLGLRLIYFSYDVKMKEKGDIPEGYSVSREKKERFSLILESASTNQTSMYLCASSKQGTEAFFGQGTRLTVV.

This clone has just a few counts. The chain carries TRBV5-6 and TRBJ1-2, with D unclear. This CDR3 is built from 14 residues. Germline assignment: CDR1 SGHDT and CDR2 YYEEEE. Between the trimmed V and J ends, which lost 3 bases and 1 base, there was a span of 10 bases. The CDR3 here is CASSWRIFNYGYTF. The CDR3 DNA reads TGTGCCAGCAGCTGGAGGATATTTAACTATGGCTACACCTTC.

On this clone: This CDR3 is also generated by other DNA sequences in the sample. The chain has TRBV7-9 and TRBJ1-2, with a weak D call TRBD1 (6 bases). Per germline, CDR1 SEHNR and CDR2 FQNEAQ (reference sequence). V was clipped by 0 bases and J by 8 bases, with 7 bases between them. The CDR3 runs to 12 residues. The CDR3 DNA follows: TGTGCCAGCAGCTTAGCGGGGGGCGGCTACACCTTC. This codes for CASSLAGGGYTF. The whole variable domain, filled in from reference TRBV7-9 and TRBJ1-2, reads DTGVSQNPRHKITKRGQNVTFRCDPISEHNRLYWYRQTLGQGPEFLTYFQNEAQLEKSRLLSDRFSAERPKGSFSTLEIQRTEQGDSAMYLCASSLAGGGYTFGSGTRLTVV.

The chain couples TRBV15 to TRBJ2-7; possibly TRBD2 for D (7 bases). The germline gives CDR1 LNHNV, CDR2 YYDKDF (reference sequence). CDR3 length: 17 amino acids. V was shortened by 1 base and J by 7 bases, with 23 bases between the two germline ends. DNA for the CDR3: TGTGCCACCAGCAGAGTGGCTAGCGGTGCGGGGACAAGAGAGCAGTACTTC. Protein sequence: CATSRVASGAGTREQYF. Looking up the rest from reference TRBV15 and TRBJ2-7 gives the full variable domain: DAMVIQNPRYQVTQFGKPVTLSCSQTLNHNVMYWYQQKSSQAPKLLFHYYDKDFNNEADTPDNFQSRRPNTSFCFLDIRSPGLGDTAMYLCATSRVASGAGTREQYFGPGTRLTVT.

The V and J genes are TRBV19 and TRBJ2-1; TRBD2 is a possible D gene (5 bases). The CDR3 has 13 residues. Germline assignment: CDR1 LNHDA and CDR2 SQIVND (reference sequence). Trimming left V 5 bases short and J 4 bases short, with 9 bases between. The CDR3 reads CASSPRGYNEQFF. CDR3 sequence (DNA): TGTGCCAGTAGTCCACGGGGATACAATGAGCAGTTCTTC. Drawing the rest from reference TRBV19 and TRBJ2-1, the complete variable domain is DGGITQSPKYLFRKEGQNVTLSCEQNLNHDAMYWYRQDPGQGLRLIYYSQIVNDFQKGDIAEGYSVSREKKESFPLTVTSAQKNPTAFYLCASSPRGYNEQFFGPGTRLTVL.

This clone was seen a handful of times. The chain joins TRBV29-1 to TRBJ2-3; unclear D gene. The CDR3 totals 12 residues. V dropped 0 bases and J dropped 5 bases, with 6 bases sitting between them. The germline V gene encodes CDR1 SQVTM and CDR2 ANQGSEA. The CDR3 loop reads CSVEDSRDTQYF. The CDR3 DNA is TGCAGCGTTGAAGATTCTCGAGATACGCAGTATTTT.

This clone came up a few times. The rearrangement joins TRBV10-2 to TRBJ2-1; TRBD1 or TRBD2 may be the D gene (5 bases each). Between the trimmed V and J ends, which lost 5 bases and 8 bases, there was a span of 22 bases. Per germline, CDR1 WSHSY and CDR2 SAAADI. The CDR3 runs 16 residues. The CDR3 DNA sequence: TGCGCCAGCAGTCAACTAGAGGGGTGGGCCTTCCATGAGCAGTTCTTC. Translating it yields CASSQLEGWAFHEQFF.

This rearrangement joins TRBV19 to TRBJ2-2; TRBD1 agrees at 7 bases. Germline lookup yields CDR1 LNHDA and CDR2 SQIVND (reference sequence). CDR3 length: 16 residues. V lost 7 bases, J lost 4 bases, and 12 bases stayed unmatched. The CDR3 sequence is CASTVTTGYATGELFF. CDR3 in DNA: TGTGCCAGTACCGTAACGACAGGGTATGCCACCGGGGAGCTGTTTTTT.

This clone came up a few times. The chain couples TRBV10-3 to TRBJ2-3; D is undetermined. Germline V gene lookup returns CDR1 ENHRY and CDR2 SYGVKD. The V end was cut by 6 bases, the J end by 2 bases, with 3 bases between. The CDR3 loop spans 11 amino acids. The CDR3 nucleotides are TGTGCCATCAGCGACACAGATACGCAGTATTTT. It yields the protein CAISDTDTQYF.

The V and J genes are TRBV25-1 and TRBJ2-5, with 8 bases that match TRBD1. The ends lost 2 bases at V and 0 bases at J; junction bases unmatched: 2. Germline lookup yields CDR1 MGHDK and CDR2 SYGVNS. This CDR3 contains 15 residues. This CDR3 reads CASSEDRGYQETQYF. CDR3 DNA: TGTGCCAGCAGTGAAGACAGGGGATACCAAGAGACCCAGTACTTC.

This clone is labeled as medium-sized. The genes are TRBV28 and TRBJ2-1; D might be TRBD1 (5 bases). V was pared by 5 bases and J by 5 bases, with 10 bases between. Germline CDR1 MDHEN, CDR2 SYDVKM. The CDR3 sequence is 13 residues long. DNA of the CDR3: TGTGCCAGCAGTCCAATCAGGGACAATGAGCAGTTCTTC. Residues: CASSPIRDNEQFF. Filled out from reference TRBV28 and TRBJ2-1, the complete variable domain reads DVKVTQSSRYLVKRTGEKVFLECVQDMDHENMFWYRQDPGLGLRLIYFSYDVKMKEKGDIPEGYSVSREKKERFSLILESASTNQTSMYLCASSPIRDNEQFFGPGTRLTVL.

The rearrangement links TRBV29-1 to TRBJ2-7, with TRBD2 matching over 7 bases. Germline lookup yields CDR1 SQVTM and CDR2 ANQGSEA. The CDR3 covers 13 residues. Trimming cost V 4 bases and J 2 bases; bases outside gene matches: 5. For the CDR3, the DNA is TGCAGCGTTGTCGGGGGGTGGACCTACGAGCAGTACTTC. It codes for CSVVGGWTYEQYF.

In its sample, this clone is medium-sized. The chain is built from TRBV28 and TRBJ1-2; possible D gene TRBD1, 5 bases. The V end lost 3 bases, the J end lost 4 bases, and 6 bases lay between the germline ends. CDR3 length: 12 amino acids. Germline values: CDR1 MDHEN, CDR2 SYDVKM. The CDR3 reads CASSFQGYGYTF. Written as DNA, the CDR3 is TGTGCCAGCAGTTTCCAGGGCTATGGCTACACCTTC.

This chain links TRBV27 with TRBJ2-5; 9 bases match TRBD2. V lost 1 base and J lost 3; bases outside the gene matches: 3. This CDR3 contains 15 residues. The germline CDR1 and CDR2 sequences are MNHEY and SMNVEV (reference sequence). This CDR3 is CASSLYRGREETQYF. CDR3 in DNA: TGTGCCAGCAGTTTATACCGCGGGAGGGAAGAGACCCAGTACTTC.

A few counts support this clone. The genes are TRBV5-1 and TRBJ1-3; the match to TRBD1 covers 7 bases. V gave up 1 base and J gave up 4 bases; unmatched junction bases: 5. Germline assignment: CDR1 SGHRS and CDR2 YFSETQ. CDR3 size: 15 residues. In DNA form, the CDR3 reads TGCGCCAGCAGCTTGACAGGGGTTATGGGAAACACCATATATTTT. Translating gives CASSLTGVMGNTIYF.

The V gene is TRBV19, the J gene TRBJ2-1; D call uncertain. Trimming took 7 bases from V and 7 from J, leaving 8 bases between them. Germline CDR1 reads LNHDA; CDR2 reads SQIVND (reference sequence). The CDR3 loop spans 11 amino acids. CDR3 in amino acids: CASNKGNEQFF. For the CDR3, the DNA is TGTGCCAGTAACAAAGGGAATGAGCAGTTCTTC.

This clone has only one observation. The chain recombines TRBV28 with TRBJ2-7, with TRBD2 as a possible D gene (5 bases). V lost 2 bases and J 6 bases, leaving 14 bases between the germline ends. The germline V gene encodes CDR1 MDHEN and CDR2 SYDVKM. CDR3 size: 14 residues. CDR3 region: CASSLGGVLIEQYF. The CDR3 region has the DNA TGTGCCAGCAGTTTAGGAGGAGTCTTAATCGAGCAGTACTTC. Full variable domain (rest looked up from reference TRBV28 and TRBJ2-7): DVKVTQSSRYLVKRTGEKVFLECVQDMDHENMFWYRQDPGLGLRLIYFSYDVKMKEKGDIPEGYSVSREKKERFSLILESASTNQTSMYLCASSLGGVLIEQYFGPGTRLTVT.

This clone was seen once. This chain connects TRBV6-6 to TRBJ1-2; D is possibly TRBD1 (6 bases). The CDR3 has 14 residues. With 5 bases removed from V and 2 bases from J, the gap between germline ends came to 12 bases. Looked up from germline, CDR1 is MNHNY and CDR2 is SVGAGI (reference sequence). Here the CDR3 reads CASSNQDSNYGYTF. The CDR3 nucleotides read TGTGCCAGCAGTAACCAGGACAGCAACTATGGCTACACCTTC.

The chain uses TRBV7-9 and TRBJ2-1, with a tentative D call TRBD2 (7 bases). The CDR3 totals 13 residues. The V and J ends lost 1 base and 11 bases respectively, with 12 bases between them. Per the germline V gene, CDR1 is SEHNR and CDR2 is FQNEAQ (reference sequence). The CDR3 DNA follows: TGTGCCAGCAGCTTAGAGGGGGGGACTAAGCAGTTCTTC. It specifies CASSLEGGTKQFF.

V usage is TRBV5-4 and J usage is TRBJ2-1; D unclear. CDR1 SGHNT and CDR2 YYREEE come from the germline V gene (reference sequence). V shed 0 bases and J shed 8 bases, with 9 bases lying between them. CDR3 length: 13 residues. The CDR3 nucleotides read TGTGCCAGCAGCTTGGACGTTCCGGATGAGCAGTTCTTC. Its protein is CASSLDVPDEQFF.

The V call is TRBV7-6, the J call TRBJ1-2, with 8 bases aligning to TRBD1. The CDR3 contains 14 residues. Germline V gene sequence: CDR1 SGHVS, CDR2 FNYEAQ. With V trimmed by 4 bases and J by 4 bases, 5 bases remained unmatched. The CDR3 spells CASSSQGAGYGYTF. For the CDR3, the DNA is TGTGCCAGCAGCTCGCAGGGGGCCGGCTATGGCTACACCTTC.

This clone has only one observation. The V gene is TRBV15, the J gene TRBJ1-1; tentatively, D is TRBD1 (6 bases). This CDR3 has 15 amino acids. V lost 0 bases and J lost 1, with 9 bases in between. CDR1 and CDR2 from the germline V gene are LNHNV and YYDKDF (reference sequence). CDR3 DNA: TGTGCCACCAGCAGAGACAGGGGACGGAACACTGAAGCTTTCTTT. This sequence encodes CATSRDRGRNTEAFF.

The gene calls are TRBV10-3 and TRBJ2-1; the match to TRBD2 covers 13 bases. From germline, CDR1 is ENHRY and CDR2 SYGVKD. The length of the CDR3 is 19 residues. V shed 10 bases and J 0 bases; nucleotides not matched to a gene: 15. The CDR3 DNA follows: TGTGCCACCCTCCCCGGGACTAGCGGGATTCCAAGCTCCTACAATGAGCAGTTCTTC. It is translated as CATLPGTSGIPSSYNEQFF.

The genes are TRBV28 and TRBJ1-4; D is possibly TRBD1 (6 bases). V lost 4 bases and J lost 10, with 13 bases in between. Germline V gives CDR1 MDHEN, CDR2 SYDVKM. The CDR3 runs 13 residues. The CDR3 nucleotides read TGTGCCAGCAGTTCCCAGGGGCTGGGAAAACTGTTTTTT. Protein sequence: CASSSQGLGKLFF.

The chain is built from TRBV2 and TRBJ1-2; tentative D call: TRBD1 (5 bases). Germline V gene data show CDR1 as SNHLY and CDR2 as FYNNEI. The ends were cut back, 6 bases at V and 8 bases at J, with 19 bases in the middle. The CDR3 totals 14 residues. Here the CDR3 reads CASRDTSLPGGYTF. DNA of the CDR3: TGTGCCAGCAGGGACACCTCTCTACCAGGGGGCTACACCTTC.

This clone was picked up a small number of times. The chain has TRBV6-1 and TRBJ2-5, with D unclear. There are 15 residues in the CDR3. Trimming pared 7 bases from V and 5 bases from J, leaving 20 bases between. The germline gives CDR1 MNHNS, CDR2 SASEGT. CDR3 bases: TGTGCCAGCACCCCTCCCCCACCCGGCAGGGAGACCCAGTACTTC. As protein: CASTPPPPGRETQYF.

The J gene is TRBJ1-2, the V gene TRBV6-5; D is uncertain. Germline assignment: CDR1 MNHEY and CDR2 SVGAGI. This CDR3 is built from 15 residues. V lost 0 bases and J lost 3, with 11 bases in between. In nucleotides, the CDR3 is TGTGCCAGCAGTTACTCTTTTGGGAGTCACTATGGCTACACCTTC. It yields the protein CASSYSFGSHYGYTF.

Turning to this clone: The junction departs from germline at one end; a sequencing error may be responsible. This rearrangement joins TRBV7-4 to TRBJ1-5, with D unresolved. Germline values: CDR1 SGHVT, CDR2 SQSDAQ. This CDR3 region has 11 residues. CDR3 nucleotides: TGCGGAGGGTGGGTCGGTCAGCCCCAGCATTTT. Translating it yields CGGWVGQPQHF.

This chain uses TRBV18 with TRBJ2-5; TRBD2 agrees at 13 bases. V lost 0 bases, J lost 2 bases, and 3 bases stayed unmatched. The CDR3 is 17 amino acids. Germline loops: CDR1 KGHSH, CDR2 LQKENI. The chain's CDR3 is CASSPPTSGGLQETQYF. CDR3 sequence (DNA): TGTGCCAGCTCACCACCGACTAGCGGGGGGCTTCAAGAGACCCAGTACTTC.